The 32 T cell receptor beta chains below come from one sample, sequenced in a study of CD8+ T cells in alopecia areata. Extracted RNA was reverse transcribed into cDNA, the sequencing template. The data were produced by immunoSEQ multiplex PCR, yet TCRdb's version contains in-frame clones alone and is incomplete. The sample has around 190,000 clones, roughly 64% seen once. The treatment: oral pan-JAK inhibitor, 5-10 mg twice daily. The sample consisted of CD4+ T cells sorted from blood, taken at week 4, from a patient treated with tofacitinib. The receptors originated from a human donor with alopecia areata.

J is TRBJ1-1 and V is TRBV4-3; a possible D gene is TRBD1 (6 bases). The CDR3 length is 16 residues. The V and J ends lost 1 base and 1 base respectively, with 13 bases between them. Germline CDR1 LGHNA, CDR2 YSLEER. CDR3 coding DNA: TGCGCCAGCAGCCAAGGCGCGGGGGCGACGAACACTGAAGCTTTCTTT. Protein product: CASSQGAGATNTEAFF.

The CDR3 sequence is CAISGGSGTFTEAFF. The CDR3 DNA reads TGTGCCATCAGTGGCGGCAGCGGTACGTTCACTGAAGCTTTCTTT. This chain uses TRBV10-3 with TRBJ1-1; D is ambiguous. Trimming left V 4 bases short and J 4 bases short, with 16 bases between. CDR1 is ENHRY, CDR2 SYGVKD, per germline. There are 15 residues in the CDR3.

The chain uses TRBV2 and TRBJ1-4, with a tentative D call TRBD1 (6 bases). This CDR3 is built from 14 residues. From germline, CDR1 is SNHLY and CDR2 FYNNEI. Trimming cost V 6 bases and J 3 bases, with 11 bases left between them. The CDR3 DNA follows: TGTGCCAGCAGCTACAGGGTGTCTAATGAAAAACTGTTTTTT. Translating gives CASSYRVSNEKLFF.

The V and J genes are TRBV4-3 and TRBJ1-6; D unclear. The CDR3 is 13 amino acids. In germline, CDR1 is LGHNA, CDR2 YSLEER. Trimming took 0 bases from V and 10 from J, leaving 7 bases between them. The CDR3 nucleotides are TGCGCCAGCAGCCAAGAGAGTGGGTCACCCCTCCACTTT. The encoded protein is CASSQESGSPLHF.

The CDR3 DNA sequence: TGTGCCAGCAGCGTAGTAGAGGGAAGGGACGAGCAGTTCTTC. It codes for CASSVVEGRDEQFF. This rearrangement joins TRBV11-3 to TRBJ2-1; D may be TRBD1 or TRBD2 (5 bases each). The CDR3 loop spans 14 amino acids. Germline CDR1 is SGHNT and CDR2 is YENEEA. Trimming took off 5 bases at V and 10 bases at J, with 18 bases between the two ends.

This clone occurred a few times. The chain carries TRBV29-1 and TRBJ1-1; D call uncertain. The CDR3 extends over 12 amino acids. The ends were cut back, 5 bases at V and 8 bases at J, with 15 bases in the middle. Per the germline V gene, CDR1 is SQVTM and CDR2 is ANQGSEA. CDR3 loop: CSVRRLDREAFF. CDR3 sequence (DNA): TGCAGCGTTCGTAGACTGGACCGGGAAGCTTTCTTT. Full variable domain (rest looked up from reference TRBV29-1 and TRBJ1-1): SAVISQKPSRDICQRGTSLTIQCQVDSQVTMMFWYRQQPGQSLTLIATANQGSEATYESGFVIDKFPISRPNLTFSTLTVSNMSPEDSSIYLCSVRRLDREAFFGQGTRLTVV.

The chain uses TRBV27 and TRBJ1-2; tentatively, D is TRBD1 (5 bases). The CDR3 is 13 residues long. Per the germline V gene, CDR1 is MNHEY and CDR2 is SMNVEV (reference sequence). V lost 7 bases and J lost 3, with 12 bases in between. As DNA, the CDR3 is TGTGCCAGCACCGCGGGGGGGGACTATGGCTACACCTTC. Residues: CASTAGGDYGYTF.

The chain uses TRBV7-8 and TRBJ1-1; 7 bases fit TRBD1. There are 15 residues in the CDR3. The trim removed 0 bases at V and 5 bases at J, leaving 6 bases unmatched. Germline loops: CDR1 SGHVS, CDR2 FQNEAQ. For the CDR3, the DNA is TGTGCCAGCAGCTTAGCCCTACAGGGGAGTACTGAAGCTTTCTTT. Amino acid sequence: CASSLALQGSTEAFF.

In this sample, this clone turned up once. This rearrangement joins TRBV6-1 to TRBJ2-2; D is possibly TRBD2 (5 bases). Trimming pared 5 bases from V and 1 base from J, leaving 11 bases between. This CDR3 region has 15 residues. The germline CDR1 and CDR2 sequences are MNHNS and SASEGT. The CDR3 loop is CASSSRRGNTGELFF. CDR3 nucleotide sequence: TGTGCCAGCAGTTCTAGACGGGGGAACACCGGGGAGCTGTTTTTT.

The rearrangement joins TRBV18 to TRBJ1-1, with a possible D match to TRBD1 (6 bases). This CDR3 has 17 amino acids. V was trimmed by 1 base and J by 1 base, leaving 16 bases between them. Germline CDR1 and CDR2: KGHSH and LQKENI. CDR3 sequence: CASSPRGTGAGNTEAFF. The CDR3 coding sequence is TGTGCCAGCTCACCACGCGGGACGGGGGCAGGGAACACTGAAGCTTTCTTT.

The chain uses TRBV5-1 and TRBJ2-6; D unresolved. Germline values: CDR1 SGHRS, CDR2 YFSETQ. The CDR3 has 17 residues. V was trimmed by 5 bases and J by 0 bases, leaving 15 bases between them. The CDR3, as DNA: TGCGCCAGCAGTCCCTGGGCGGTCAGCTCTGGGGCCAACGTCCTGACTTTC. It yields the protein CASSPWAVSSGANVLTF.

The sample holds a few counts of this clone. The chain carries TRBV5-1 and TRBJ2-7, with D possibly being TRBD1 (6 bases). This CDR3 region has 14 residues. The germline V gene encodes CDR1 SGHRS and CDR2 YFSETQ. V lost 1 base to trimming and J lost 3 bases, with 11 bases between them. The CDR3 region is CASSLTGTVYEQYF. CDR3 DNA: TGCGCCAGCAGCTTGACAGGGACGGTCTACGAGCAGTACTTC.

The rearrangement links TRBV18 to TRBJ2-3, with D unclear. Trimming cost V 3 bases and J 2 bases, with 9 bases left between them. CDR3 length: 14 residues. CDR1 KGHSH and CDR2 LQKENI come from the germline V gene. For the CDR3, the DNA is TGTGCCAGCTCACCTCGGACGGCCACAGATACGCAGTATTTT. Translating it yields CASSPRTATDTQYF.

CDR3 in DNA: TGTGCCAGCAGCTTAGATCTCGCGGGGGGCACCTACAATGAGCAGTTCTTC. Protein product: CASSLDLAGGTYNEQFF. The V call is TRBV7-2, the J call TRBJ2-1; TRBD2 aligns across 8 bases. After removal of 1 base from V and 2 bases from J, the junction contained 7 bases not matched to a gene. The CDR3 consists of 17 residues. CDR1 SGHTA and CDR2 FQGNSA come from the germline V gene.

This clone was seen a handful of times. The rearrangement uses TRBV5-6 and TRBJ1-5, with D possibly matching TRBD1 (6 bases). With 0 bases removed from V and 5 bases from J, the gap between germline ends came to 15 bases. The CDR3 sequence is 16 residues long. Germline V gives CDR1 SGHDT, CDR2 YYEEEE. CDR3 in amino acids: CASSLGDAGGHQPQHF. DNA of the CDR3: TGTGCCAGCAGCTTGGGGGACGCCGGGGGCCATCAGCCCCAGCATTTT.

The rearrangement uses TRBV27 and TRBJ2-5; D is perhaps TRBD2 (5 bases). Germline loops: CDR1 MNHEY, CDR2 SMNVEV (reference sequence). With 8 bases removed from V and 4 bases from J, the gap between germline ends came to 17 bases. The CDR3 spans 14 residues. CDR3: CASPRFEGGETQYF. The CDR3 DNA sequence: TGTGCCAGCCCCCGTTTTGAGGGCGGAGAGACCCAGTACTTC.

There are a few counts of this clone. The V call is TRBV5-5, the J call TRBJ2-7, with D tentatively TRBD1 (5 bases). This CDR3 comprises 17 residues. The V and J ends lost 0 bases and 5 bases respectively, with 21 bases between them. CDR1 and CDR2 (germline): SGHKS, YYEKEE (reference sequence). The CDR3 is CASSLVQRQPVSDEQYF. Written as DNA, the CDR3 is TGTGCCAGCAGCTTGGTCCAGAGACAGCCCGTGAGCGACGAGCAGTACTTC.

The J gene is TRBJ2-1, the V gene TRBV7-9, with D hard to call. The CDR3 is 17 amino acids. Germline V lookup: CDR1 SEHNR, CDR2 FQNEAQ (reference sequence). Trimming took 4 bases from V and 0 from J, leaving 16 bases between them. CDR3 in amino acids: CASSSPAAASSYNEQFF. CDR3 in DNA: TGTGCCAGCAGCTCACCCGCGGCTGCGAGCTCCTACAATGAGCAGTTCTTC.

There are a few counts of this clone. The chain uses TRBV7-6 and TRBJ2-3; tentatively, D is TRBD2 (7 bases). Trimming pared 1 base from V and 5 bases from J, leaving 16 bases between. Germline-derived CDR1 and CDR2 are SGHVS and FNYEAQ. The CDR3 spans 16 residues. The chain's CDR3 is CASSLGPGGSVDTQYF. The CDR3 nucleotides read TGTGCCAGCAGCTTAGGGCCGGGGGGCTCGGTAGATACGCAGTATTTT.

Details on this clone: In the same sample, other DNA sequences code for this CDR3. The CDR3 coding sequence is TGTGCCAGCAGCTTGGAGTGGAACTCCTATAATTCACCCCTCCACTTT. As protein: CASSLEWNSYNSPLHF. The genes are TRBV7-2 and TRBJ1-6; D not resolved. This CDR3 comprises 16 residues. V shed 3 bases and J shed 0 bases, with 9 bases lying between them. Germline lookup yields CDR1 SGHTA and CDR2 FQGNSA.

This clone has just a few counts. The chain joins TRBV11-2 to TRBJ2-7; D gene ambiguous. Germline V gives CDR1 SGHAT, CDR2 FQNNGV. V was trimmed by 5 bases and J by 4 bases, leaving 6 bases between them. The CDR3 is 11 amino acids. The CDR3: CASSISYEQYF. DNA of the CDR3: TGTGCCAGCAGCATTTCTTACGAGCAGTACTTC.

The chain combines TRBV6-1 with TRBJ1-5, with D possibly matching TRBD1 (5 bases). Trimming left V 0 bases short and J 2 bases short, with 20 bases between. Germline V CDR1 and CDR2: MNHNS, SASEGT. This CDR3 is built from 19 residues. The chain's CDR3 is CASSEAPGGTRARNQPQHF. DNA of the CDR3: TGTGCCAGCAGTGAAGCACCCGGCGGTACCAGGGCCCGCAATCAGCCCCAGCATTTT.

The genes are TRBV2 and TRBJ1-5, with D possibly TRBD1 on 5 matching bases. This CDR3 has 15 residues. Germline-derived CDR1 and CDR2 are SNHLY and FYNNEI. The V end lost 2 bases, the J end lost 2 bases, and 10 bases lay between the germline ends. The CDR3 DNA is TGTGCCAGCAGTGAACAGGGATTTGGCAATCAGCCCCAGCATTTT. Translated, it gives CASSEQGFGNQPQHF. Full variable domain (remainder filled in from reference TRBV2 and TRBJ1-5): EPEVTQTPSHQVTQMGQEVILRCVPISNHLYFYWYRQILGQKVEFLVSFYNNEISEKSEIFDDQFSVERPDGSNFTLKIRSTKLEDSAMYFCASSEQGFGNQPQHFGDGTRLSIL.

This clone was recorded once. The CDR3 loop reads CASSPPFTGLGTEAFF. For the CDR3, the DNA is TGTGCCAGCAGCCCGCCCTTTACGGGCTTGGGCACTGAAGCTTTCTTT. The chain is built from TRBV7-2 and TRBJ1-1; no clear D gene. Germline V gene data show CDR1 as SGHTA and CDR2 as FQGNSA. V was cut by 5 bases and J by 4 bases, with 20 bases left in between. CDR3 length: 16 residues.

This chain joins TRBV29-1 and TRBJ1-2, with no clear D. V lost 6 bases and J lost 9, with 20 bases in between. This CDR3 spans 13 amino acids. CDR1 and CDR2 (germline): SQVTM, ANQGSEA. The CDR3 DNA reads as TGCAGCGTCACCGAGCCGCTCCACGGGAGCTACACCTTC. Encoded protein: CSVTEPLHGSYTF.

CDR3 bases: TGTGCCACCAGCCCCAAAGATTTCGGACAAATCTTGAACACTGAAGCTTTCTTT. Its translation is CATSPKDFGQILNTEAFF. The V call is TRBV15, the J call TRBJ1-1; TRBD1 is a possible D gene (5 bases). The V end lost 5 bases, the J end lost 0 bases, and 22 bases lay between the germline ends. The CDR3 is 18 residues long. CDR1 is LNHNV and CDR2 is YYDKDF in the germline V gene (reference sequence).

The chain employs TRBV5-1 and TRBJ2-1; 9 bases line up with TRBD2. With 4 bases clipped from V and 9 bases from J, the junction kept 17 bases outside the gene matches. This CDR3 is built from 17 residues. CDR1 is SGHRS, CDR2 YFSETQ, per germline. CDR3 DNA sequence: TGCGCCAGCAGCCAGGTTGCTGGACTAGCGAAACGAGGTGAGCAGTTCTTC. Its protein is CASSQVAGLAKRGEQFF.

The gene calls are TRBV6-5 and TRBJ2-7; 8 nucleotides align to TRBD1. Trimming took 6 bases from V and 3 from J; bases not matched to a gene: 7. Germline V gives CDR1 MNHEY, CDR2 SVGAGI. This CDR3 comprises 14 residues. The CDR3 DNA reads TGTGCCAGCAGCCGAAACGACAGGGGCTACGAGCAGTACTTC. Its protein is CASSRNDRGYEQYF.

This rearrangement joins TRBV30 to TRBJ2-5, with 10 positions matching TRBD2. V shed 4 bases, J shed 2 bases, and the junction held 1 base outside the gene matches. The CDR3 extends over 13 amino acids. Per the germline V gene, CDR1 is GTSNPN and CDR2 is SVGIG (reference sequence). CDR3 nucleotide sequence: TGTGCCTGGATTAGCGGGGGGCAAGAGACCCAGTACTTC. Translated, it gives CAWISGGQETQYF.

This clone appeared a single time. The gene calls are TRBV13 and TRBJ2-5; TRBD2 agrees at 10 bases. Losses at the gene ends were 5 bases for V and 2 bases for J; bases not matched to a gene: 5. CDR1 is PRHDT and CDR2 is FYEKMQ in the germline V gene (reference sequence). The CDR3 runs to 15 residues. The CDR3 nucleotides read TGTGCCAGCAGCCCGAGCGGGGGGGTTCAAGAGACCCAGTACTTC. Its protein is CASSPSGGVQETQYF.

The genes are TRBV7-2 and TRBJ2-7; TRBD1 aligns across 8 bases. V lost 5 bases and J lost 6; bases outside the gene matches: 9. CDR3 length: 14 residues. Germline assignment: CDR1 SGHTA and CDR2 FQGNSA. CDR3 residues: CASSLQSDRGEQYF. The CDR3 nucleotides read TGTGCCAGCAGCCTACAATCCGACAGGGGCGAGCAGTACTTC.

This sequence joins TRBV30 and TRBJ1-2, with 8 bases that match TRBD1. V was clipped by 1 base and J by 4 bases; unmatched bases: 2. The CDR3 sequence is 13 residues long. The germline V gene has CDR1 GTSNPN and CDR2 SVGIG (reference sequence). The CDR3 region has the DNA TGTGCCTGGAGTGAGGGACAGGCCTATGGCTACACCTTC. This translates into CAWSEGQAYGYTF.